The 5 T cell receptor beta chains below were found in one sample sequenced in a study of identical twins. TCRdb re-derived calls from the 5' RACE reads in MiXCR, one entry per CDR3 protein. Among about 1.7 million distinct CDR3 sequences listed, under 35% were seen once. Specimen: cord blood. These receptor sequences come from a newborn girl in good health.

This clonotype occurred a few times. The J gene is TRBJ1-1, the V gene TRBV5-1; 7 nucleotides agree with TRBD1. J gave up 8 bases and V 4 bases, and 14 bases lay outside the gene matches. Germline assignment: CDR1 SGHRS and CDR2 YFSETQ. The CDR3 extends over 15 amino acids. This chain's CDR3 is CASSLLSTGKTEAFF. DNA of the CDR3: TGCGCCAGCAGCCTTCTTTCGACAGGGAAGACGGAAGCTTTCTTT.

The genes are TRBV12-3 or TRBV12-4 and TRBJ1-1; TRBD1 matches at 7 bases. The CDR3 is 14 amino acids. The V segment lost 8 bases and the J segment 4 bases; nucleotides outside the gene matches: 10. The CDR3 coding sequence is TGTGCCAGCGCGAATAGACAGGGAGGCACTGAAGCTTTCTTT. Residues: CASANRQGGTEAFF.

This sequence joins TRBV2 and TRBJ2-2; D uncertain. The CDR3 consists of 13 residues. Looked up from germline, CDR1 is SNHLY and CDR2 is FYNNEI. The V end was cut by 6 bases, the J end by 1 base, with 6 bases between. CDR3 sequence reads: CASRPRNTGELFF. The CDR3, as DNA: TGTGCCAGCAGACCCAGGAACACCGGGGAGCTGTTTTTT.

The V and J genes are TRBV7-2 and TRBJ2-1; D is perhaps TRBD2 (6 bases). CDR1 is SGHTA and CDR2 is FQGNSA in the germline V gene. The CDR3 extends over 15 amino acids. V gave up 6 bases and J gave up 3 bases, with 15 bases separating them. The chain's CDR3 is CASRLGLPIYNEQFF. Here the CDR3 DNA reads TGTGCCAGCAGGCTCGGACTACCTATCTACAATGAGCAGTTCTTC.

The V call is TRBV18, the J call TRBJ1-6; 8 bases align to TRBD1. In germline, CDR1 is KGHSH, CDR2 LQKENI. This CDR3 has 14 amino acids. J lost 8 bases, V lost 4 bases, and 4 bases had no gene match. DNA of the CDR3: TGTGCCAGCTCACGACAGGGGTACGATTCACCCCTCCACTTT. It translates to CASSRQGYDSPLHF.